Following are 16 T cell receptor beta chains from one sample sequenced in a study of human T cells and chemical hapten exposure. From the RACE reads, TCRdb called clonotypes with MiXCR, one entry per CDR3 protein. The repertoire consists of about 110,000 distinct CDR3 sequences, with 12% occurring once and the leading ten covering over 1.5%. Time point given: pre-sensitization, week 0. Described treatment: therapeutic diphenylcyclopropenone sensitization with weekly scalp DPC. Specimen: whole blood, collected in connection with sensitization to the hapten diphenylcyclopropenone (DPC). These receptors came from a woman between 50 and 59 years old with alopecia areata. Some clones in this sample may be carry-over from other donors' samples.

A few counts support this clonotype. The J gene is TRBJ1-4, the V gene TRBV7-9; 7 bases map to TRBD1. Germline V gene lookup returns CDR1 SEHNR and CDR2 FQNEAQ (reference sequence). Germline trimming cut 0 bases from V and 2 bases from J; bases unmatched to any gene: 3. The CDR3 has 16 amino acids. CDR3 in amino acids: CASSLAATGTNEKLFF. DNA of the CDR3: TGTGCCAGCAGCTTAGCGGCGACAGGGACTAATGAAAAACTGTTTTTT.

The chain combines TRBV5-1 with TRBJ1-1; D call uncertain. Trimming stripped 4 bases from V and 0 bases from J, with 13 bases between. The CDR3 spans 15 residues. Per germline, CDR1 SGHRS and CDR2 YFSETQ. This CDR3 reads CASSGTGVMNTEAFF. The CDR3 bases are TGCGCCAGCAGCGGAACCGGGGTCATGAACACTGAAGCTTTCTTT.

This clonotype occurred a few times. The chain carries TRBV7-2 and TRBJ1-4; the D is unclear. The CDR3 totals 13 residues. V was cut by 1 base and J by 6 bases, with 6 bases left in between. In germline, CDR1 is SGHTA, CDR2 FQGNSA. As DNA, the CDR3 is TGTGCCAGCAGCTTAGTATCCCATGAAAAACTGTTTTTT. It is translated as CASSLVSHEKLFF.

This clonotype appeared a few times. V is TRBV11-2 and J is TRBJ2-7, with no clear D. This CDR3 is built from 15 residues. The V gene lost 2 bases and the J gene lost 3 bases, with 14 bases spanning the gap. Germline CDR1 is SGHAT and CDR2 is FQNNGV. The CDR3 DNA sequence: TGTGCCAGCAGCTTATCCAGCAACACCCTCTACGAGCAGTACTTC. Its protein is CASSLSSNTLYEQYF.

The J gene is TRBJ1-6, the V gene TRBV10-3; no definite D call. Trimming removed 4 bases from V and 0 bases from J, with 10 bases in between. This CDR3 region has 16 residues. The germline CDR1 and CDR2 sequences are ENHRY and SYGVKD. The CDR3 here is CAISVHSVSYNSPLHF. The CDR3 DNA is TGTGCCATCAGTGTCCACAGCGTCTCCTATAATTCACCCCTCCACTTT.

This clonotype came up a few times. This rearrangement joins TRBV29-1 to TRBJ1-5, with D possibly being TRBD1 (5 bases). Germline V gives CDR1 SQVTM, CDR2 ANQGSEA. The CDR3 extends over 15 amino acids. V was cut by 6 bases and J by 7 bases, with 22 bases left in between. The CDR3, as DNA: TGCAGCGTCACCATTTCCGGGACCCCCGAACAGCCCCAGCATTTT. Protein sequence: CSVTISGTPEQPQHF.

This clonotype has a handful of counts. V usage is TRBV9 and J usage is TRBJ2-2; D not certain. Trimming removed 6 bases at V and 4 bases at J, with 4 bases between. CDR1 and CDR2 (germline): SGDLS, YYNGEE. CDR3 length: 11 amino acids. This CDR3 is CASNGTGELFF. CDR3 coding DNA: TGTGCCAGCAACGGCACCGGGGAGCTGTTTTTT. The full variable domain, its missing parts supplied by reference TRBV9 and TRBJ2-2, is DSGVTQTPKHLITATGQRVTLRCSPRSGDLSVYWYQQSLDQGLQFLIQYYNGEERAKGNILERFSAQQFPDLHSELNLSSLELGDSALYFCASNGTGELFFGEGSRLTVL.

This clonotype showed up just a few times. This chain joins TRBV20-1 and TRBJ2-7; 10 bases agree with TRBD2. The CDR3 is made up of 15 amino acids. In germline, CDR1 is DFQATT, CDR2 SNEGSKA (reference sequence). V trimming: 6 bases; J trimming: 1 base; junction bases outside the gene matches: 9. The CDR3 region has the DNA TGCAGTGCGTATCCTAGCGGGAGTTCGTCCTACGAGCAGTACTTC. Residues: CSAYPSGSSSYEQYF.

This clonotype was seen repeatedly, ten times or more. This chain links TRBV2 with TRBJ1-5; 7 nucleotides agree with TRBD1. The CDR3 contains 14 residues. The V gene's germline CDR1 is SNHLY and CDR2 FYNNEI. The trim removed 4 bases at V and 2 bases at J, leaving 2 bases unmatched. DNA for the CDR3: TGTGCCAGCAGTGTGCAGGGGGGCAATCAGCCCCAGCATTTT. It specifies CASSVQGGNQPQHF.

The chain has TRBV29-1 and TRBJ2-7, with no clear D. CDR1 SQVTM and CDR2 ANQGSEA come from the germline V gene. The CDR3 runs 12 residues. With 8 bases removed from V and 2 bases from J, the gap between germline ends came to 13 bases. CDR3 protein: CSTRSGPYEQYF. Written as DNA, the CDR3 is TGCAGCACCCGGTCTGGACCCTACGAGCAGTACTTC.

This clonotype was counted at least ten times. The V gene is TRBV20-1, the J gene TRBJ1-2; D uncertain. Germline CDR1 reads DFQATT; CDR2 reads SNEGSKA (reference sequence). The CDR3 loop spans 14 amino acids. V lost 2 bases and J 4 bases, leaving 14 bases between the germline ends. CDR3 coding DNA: TGCAGTGCTAGATTATCTGGGGAACGCTATGGCTACACCTTC. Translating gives CSARLSGERYGYTF.

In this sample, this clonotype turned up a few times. The CDR3 DNA sequence: TGTGCCAGTCTTGGGGAGATAGACTACGAGCAGTACTTC. Encoded protein: CASLGEIDYEQYF. J is TRBJ2-7 and V is TRBV7-9; tentative D call: TRBD2 (5 bases). V was cut by 9 bases and J by 3 bases, with 15 bases left in between. Germline CDR1 reads SEHNR; CDR2 reads FQNEAQ (reference sequence). The CDR3 is 13 amino acids.

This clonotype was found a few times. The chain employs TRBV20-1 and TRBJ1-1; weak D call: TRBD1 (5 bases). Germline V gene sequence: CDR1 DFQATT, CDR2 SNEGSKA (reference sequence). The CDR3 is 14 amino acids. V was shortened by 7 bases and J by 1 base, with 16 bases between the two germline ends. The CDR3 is CSGGVWPENTEAFF. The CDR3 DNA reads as TGCAGTGGAGGGGTGTGGCCGGAGAACACTGAAGCTTTCTTT.

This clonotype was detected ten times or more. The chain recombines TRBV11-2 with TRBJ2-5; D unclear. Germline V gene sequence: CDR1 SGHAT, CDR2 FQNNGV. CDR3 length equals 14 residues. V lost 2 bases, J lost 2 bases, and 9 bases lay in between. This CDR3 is CASSLRVYQETQYF. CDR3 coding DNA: TGTGCCAGCAGCTTAAGGGTCTATCAAGAGACCCAGTACTTC.

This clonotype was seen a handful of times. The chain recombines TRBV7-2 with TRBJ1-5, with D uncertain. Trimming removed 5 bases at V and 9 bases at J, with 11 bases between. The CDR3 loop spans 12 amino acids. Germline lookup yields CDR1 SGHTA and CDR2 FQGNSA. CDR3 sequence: CASSPPYRPQHF. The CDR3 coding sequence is TGTGCCAGCAGCCCTCCCTATCGGCCCCAGCATTTT.

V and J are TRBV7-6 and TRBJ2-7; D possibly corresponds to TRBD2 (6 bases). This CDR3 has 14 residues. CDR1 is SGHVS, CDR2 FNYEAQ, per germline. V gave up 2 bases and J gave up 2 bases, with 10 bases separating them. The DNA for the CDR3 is TGTGCCAGCAGCTTATTAGCGGAAACCTACGAGCAGTACTTC. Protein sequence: CASSLLAETYEQYF.